This note documents a single TCR beta chain sequence. The target antigen is unknown. The CDR3 loop spans 13 amino acids. V was pared by 6 bases and J by 5 bases, with 11 bases between. Germline CDR1 MNHEY, CDR2 SVGAGI. Patients with a history of autoimmune disease or on systemic immunosuppression were excluded. This entry is derived from a study of OX40 agonist ivuxolimab in advanced cancers. Whole-study context: Earlier treatment with anti-PD-1, anti-PD-L1 or anti-CTLA-4 was permitted, and 30% to 40% had received some.

Notes on the study in general: In a subset of nonresponders, normalized T-cell clonal expansion was also low. Antigen specificity was not determined for the expanded peripheral T cells.

Repertoires were generated with immunoSEQ multiplex PCR, while TCRdb's copy carries only in-frame clones and drops some. The sample records tens of thousands of clones, nearly 90% being singletons. The sequencing here drew on CD4+ or CD8+ T cells sorted from blood, taken in a trial of the OX40 agonist ivuxolimab. The origin of this receptor is an adult with an advanced solid tumor such as melanoma, head and neck, liver or kidney cancer. The chain couples TRBV6-5 to TRBJ1-5, with no clear D. CDR3 DNA: TGTGCCAGCAGAACAGCGTTTGATCAGCCCCAGCATTTT. This gives the protein CASRTAFDQPQHF.